This T cell receptor (beta chain) was retrieved from a study of blood T cell repertoires in COVID-19. Study as a whole: Spain, Italy and the United States supplied samples that represented acute and convalescent COVID-19. Sample material is recorded as cDNA or gDNA derived from T cells, B-cell-depleted T cells, or PBMCs.

This CDR3 is built from 13 residues. Trimming removed 6 bases from V and 5 bases from J; junction bases left unmatched: 4. Germline V lookup: CDR1 KGHSH, CDR2 LQKENI. In the original analysis: Amplified reference gene primers provided the basis for estimating nucleated cell counts. The data were produced by immunoSEQ multiplex PCR, yet TCRdb's version contains in-frame clones alone and is incomplete. V and J calls and clone size are given by that table; D and trimming were obtained from the DNA. The sample has 200,000 to 250,000 clones; roughly 84% are singletons. The sample taken for sequencing was peripheral blood. The gene calls are TRBV18 and TRBJ2-5, with TRBD1 matching 9 bases. This sequence was found in a woman older than 75 with acute or convalescent COVID-19. The chain's CDR3 is CASSRDREETQYF. In DNA form, the CDR3 reads TGTGCCAGCTCCAGGGACAGGGAGGAGACCCAGTACTTC.